This TCR beta chain was captured in a study of blood T cell repertoires in COVID-19. Study-wide context: Samples came from the United States, Italy and Spain, spanning acute and convalescent COVID-19.

Original processing notes: Estimates of nucleated cell counts were drawn from the amplification of reference gene primers. Only in-frame clones appear in the TCRdb table, and some are missing; sequencing was by immunoSEQ multiplex PCR. The DNA gave D and trimming, while V, J and clone size come from that table. The sample has 450,000 to 600,000 clones; roughly 87% are singletons. Trimming cost V 4 bases and J 6 bases; bases outside gene matches: 10. CDR3 length: 15 amino acids. Germline loops: CDR1 SNHLY, CDR2 FYNNEI. Resolution of symptoms, clearance, or two negative PCRs was present in recovered Cohort 3 donors.

The chain uses TRBV2 and TRBJ2-3, with 7 bases aligning to TRBD1. The sequence came from a woman between 18 and 29 years old who had recovered from COVID-19. The sequenced sample was PBMCs or T cells enriched from blood (not recorded which). The CDR3 region has the DNA TGTGCCAGCAGTGGCTGGCAGGGGGTCAGTGATACGCAGTATTTT. It is translated as CASSGWQGVSDTQYF.